The present TCR beta chain was sequenced within a study of cytomegalovirus exposure and HLA in healthy donors. Primers included in the PCR were 60 Vbeta and 13 Jbeta primers. Profiling relied on immunoSEQ multiplex PCR, and the TCRdb table lists in-frame clones only, not all of them. The sample shows about 100,000 clones, 60% to 80% of them seen only once. This clone was seen only a few times. Its matching antigen is unknown. Germline assignment: CDR1 SGDLS and CDR2 YYNGEE. CDR3 length: 18 amino acids. V was trimmed by 8 bases and J by 1 base, leaving 22 bases between them. Study-level points and caveats: Among TCR sequences, most were rare, though some public TCRs appeared in many donors.

Sequencing input: PBMCs. The chain couples TRBV9 to TRBJ2-6, with D perhaps matching TRBD1 (5 bases). This clonotype originated in a young woman in good health and CMV-seropositive. The chain's CDR3 is CASHDSQKFSSGANVLTF. The DNA for the CDR3 is TGTGCCAGTCATGACAGCCAAAAGTTTAGTTCTGGGGCCAACGTCCTGACTTTC.